Presented here are 23 T cell receptor beta chains from one specimen sequenced in a study of Graves' ophthalmopathy and Graves' hyperthyroidism. The TCR beta CDR3 regions underwent amplification from RNA transcripts. Second-round multiplex PCR came after first-round RT-PCR with HTBI primers. TCRdb reanalysed the multiplex PCR reads using MiXCR and keeps one entry per CDR3 protein. The data show about 410,000 distinct CDR3 sequences, about a sixth seen once. The sequenced sample consisted of peripheral blood. The receptors shown here come from a woman younger than 35 with Graves' ophthalmopathy.

The rearrangement links TRBV2 to TRBJ2-7, with 8 positions matching TRBD1. V lost 2 bases and J lost 1; bases outside the gene matches: 4. CDR1 is SNHLY, CDR2 FYNNEI, per germline. The CDR3 has 15 residues. CDR3 in DNA: TGTGCCAGCAGTGAAAGAGGACAGGGTTCCTACGAGCAGTACTTC. Its protein product is CASSERGQGSYEQYF.

This clonotype was detected ten times or more. The chain carries TRBV7-2 and TRBJ2-2; TRBD2 might be the D (6 bases). Germline assignment: CDR1 SGHTA and CDR2 FQGNSA. V was shortened by 1 base and J by 6 bases, with 6 bases between the two germline ends. This CDR3 is built from 13 residues. This chain's CDR3 is CASSLVAAGELFF. CDR3 bases: TGTGCCAGCAGCTTAGTAGCGGCCGGGGAGCTGTTTTTT.

The chain uses TRBV6-1 and TRBJ1-5, with a tentative D call TRBD1 (5 bases). Trimming stripped 2 bases from V and 7 bases from J, with 9 bases between. This CDR3 is 13 amino acids long. Germline CDR1 MNHNS, CDR2 SASEGT. CDR3 nucleotides: TGTGCCAGCAGTGAATGGCGGGACCAGCCCCAGCATTTT. It specifies CASSEWRDQPQHF.

This rearrangement joins TRBV6-1 to TRBJ2-5; 10 bases map to TRBD2. Trimming at V came to 4 bases and at J to 4 bases, leaving 3 bases not matched to a gene. Germline-derived CDR1 and CDR2 are MNHNS and SASEGT. CDR3 length: 14 residues. In DNA form, the CDR3 reads TGTGCCAGCAGTGGAGCGGGAGGGTTAGAGACCCAGTACTTC. The encoded protein is CASSGAGGLETQYF.

The sample holds many counts of this clonotype. The chain uses TRBV6-2 or TRBV6-3 and TRBJ1-1; possibly TRBD1 for D (5 bases). Trimming removed 8 bases at V and 5 bases at J, with 18 bases between. Germline loops: CDR1 MNHEY, CDR2 SVGEGT. The CDR3 runs 14 residues. CDR3 sequence: CASSKARGTTEAFF. CDR3 bases: TGTGCCAGCTCGAAAGCCCGGGGGACGACTGAAGCTTTCTTT.

This clonotype was detected many times. The chain links TRBV30 to TRBJ1-6; D possibly corresponds to TRBD1 (5 bases). CDR1 GTSNPN and CDR2 SVGIG come from the germline V gene (reference sequence). The CDR3 runs to 15 residues. V lost 1 base to trimming and J lost 10 bases, with 17 bases between them. CDR3 protein: CAWSEKAGVGSPLHF. For the CDR3, the DNA is TGTGCCTGGAGTGAAAAGGCGGGGGTTGGATCACCCCTCCACTTT.

This clonotype has only one observation. This chain uses TRBV12-3 or TRBV12-4 with TRBJ1-3, with 8 bases matching TRBD1. The CDR3 has 15 amino acids. After removal of 5 bases from V and 2 bases from J, the junction contained 5 bases not matched to a gene. The CDR3 DNA sequence: TGTGCCAGCAGTAACCGACAGGGGCCTGGAAACACCATATATTTT. Amino acids: CASSNRQGPGNTIYF.

This clonotype was recorded at least ten times. This rearrangement joins TRBV12-3 or TRBV12-4 to TRBJ2-7; TRBD1 matches at 7 bases. J was trimmed by 1 base and V by 6 bases; bases with no gene match: 9. CDR3 length: 15 residues. CDR3 coding DNA: TGTGCCAGCAGCCATACCCGGGACAGATCCTACGAGCAGTACTTC. This encodes CASSHTRDRSYEQYF.

This chain uses TRBV11-2 with TRBJ2-5; weak D call: TRBD1 (6 bases). Trimming removed 1 base from V and 2 bases from J, with 11 bases in between. CDR1 and CDR2 (germline): SGHAT, FQNNGV. There are 15 residues in the CDR3. CDR3 nucleotide sequence: TGTGCCAGCAGCTTAGTGCAGGGGACACAAGAGACCCAGTACTTC. It translates to CASSLVQGTQETQYF. Combining the CDR3 with reference TRBV11-2 and TRBJ2-5 gives the whole variable domain EAGVAQSPRYKIIEKRQSVAFWCNPISGHATLYWYQQILGQGPKLLIQFQNNGVVDDSQLPKDRFSAERLKGVDSTLKIQPAKLEDSAVYLCASSLVQGTQETQYFGPGTRLLVL.

In its sample, this clonotype was seen many times. The V and J genes are TRBV12-3 or TRBV12-4 and TRBJ1-5, with a tentative D call TRBD1 (5 bases). This CDR3 has 15 residues. V was shortened by 4 bases and J by 0 bases, with 10 bases between the two germline ends. Here the CDR3 reads CASSWGGNSNQPQHF. The CDR3 region has the DNA TGTGCCAGCAGTTGGGGGGGGAATAGCAATCAGCCCCAGCATTTT.

The chain carries TRBV7-8 and TRBJ2-5; D is possibly TRBD2 (5 bases). Germline V lookup: CDR1 SGHVS, CDR2 FQNEAQ. This CDR3 is built from 14 residues. V was cut by 1 base and J by 3 bases, with 9 bases left in between. The DNA of the CDR3 is TGTGCCAGCAGCTTAGAACCGGGAAAAGAGACCCAGTACTTC. This codes for CASSLEPGKETQYF.

This clonotype was observed many times. The DNA for the CDR3 is TGTGCCTGGCGACAGGGGGCTTCTGAAGCTTTCTTT. Translation gives CAWRQGASEAFF. This sequence joins TRBV30 and TRBJ1-1; 10 bases align to TRBD1. The germline V gene encodes CDR1 GTSNPN and CDR2 SVGIG (reference sequence). The CDR3 runs 12 residues. V was clipped by 5 bases and J by 6 bases; unmatched bases: 3. Together with reference TRBV30 and TRBJ1-1, the CDR3 gives the full variable domain: SQTIHQWPATLVQPVGSPLSLECTVEGTSNPNLYWYRQAAGRGLQLLFYSVGIGQISSEVPQNLSASRPQDRQFILSSKKLLLSDSGFYLCAWRQGASEAFFGQGTRLTVV.

This clonotype has just a few counts. The chain links TRBV3-1 to TRBJ1-5; perhaps TRBD1 as D (5 bases). The CDR3 is 17 residues long. The V end lost 3 bases, the J end lost 0 bases, and 15 bases lay between the germline ends. Germline loops: CDR1 LGHDT, CDR2 YNNKEL (reference sequence). For the CDR3, the DNA is TGTGCCAGCAGCCACGTATACCCAGGGAATAGCAATCAGCCCCAGCATTTT. This sequence encodes CASSHVYPGNSNQPQHF.

The chain carries TRBV6-4 and TRBJ1-1; D not resolved. CDR3 length: 14 residues. V dropped 6 bases and J dropped 1 base, with 12 bases sitting between them. The V gene's germline CDR1 is MRHNA and CDR2 SNTAGT. CDR3 in DNA: TGTGCCAGCAGAGGTGGTGGATGGAACACTGAAGCTTTCTTT. Protein sequence: CASRGGGWNTEAFF.

CDR3 region: CASSARTGPMNTEAFF. In nucleotides, the CDR3 is TGTGCCAGCAGTGCTCGAACAGGCCCCATGAACACTGAAGCTTTCTTT. This chain joins TRBV28 and TRBJ1-1; TRBD1 is a possible D gene (5 bases). Between the trimmed V and J ends, which lost 5 bases and 0 bases, there was a span of 16 bases. There are 16 residues in the CDR3. The V gene's germline CDR1 is MDHEN and CDR2 SYDVKM.

This clonotype was observed at least ten times. V gene TRBV30 combines with J gene TRBJ1-2; D is unresolved. CDR1 is GTSNPN and CDR2 is SVGIG in the germline V gene (reference sequence). This CDR3 comprises 15 residues. With 5 bases removed from V and 2 bases from J, the gap between germline ends came to 18 bases. The CDR3 nucleotides are TGTGCCTGGGCGACTGGAACTTTGCCGAACTATGGCTACACCTTC. Translation: CAWATGTLPNYGYTF.

About this clonotype: One junction end does not reproduce the germline sequence, and a read error may be involved. The J gene is TRBJ2-5, the V gene TRBV27, with D perhaps matching TRBD2 (6 bases). CDR3 length equals 16 residues. CDR1 is MNHEY, CDR2 SMNVEV, per germline (reference sequence). CDR3: CASSLLTRTAQETQHF. The CDR3 DNA is TGTGCCAGCAGTCTCCTGACTAGAACAGCCCAAGAGACCCAGCACTTC.

The sample holds many counts of this clonotype. Here the CDR3 DNA reads TGTGCCAGCAGTTTCGTCGGGCAGGGGGATAATCAGCCCCAGCATTTT. Encoded protein: CASSFVGQGDNQPQHF. The genes are TRBV6-2 or TRBV6-3 and TRBJ1-5; 7 bases are a match to TRBD1. Germline values: CDR1 MNHEY, CDR2 SVGEGT. The trim removed 4 bases at V and 4 bases at J, leaving 10 bases unmatched. This CDR3 contains 16 residues.

This clonotype was seen at least ten times. The DNA for the CDR3 is TGTGCCAGCAGTGCCCCCGGCAGGTCCTACGAGCAGTACTTC. Protein: CASSAPGRSYEQYF. V gene TRBV12-3 or TRBV12-4 combines with J gene TRBJ2-7; D is unresolved. The ends were cut back, 5 bases at V and 1 base at J, with 12 bases in the middle. CDR3 length equals 14 residues.

This clonotype was counted many times. The chain has TRBV18 and TRBJ1-6; D perhaps matches TRBD1 (6 bases). The ends were cut back, 1 base at V and 10 bases at J, with 14 bases in the middle. This CDR3 is built from 15 residues. Germline CDR1 is KGHSH and CDR2 is LQKENI. CDR3 amino acids: CASSPQRGRGSPLHF. Here the CDR3 DNA reads TGTGCCAGCTCACCACAAAGGGGGAGAGGATCACCCCTCCACTTT.

In its sample, this clonotype was seen many times. The chain combines TRBV6-1 with TRBJ2-5; TRBD2 is a possible D gene (5 bases). Looked up from germline, CDR1 is MNHNS and CDR2 is SASEGT. Trimming shortened V by 6 bases and J by 5 bases, and 13 bases separated the two germline ends. There are 13 residues in the CDR3. The DNA of the CDR3 is TGTGCCAGCAGGTCCCGGGGTTGGGAGACCCAGTACTTC. Translated: CASRSRGWETQYF.

This clonotype was recorded many times. The V call is TRBV9, the J call TRBJ2-2; a possible D gene is TRBD2 (5 bases). There are 14 residues in the CDR3. In germline, CDR1 is SGDLS, CDR2 YYNGEE. Trimming took 2 bases from V and 2 from J, leaving 7 bases between them. Here the CDR3 DNA reads TGTGCCAGCAGCGTGACTACTAACACCGGGGAGCTGTTTTTT. It codes for CASSVTTNTGELFF.

This clonotype was observed many times. V gene TRBV5-1 combines with J gene TRBJ1-1; 8 bases are a match to TRBD1. The CDR3 has 13 residues. The ends lost 3 bases at V and 6 bases at J; junction bases unmatched: 4. From germline, CDR1 is SGHRS and CDR2 YFSETQ. The CDR3 region is CASSYQGAAEAFF. The CDR3, as DNA: TGCGCCAGCAGCTACCAGGGGGCAGCTGAAGCTTTCTTT.